These 7 T cell receptor beta chains were sequenced from one sample in a study of blood T cells in healthy people across ages. The authors ran a second PCR of about 7 to 11 cycles using a sample-barcoded 5' primer and a J-beta primer mix. TCRdb redid the calling of the 5' RACE reads with MiXCR, one entry per CDR3 protein. The sample consists of 800,000 to 900,000 distinct CDR3 sequences, 55% to 65% of them appearing once. Sequenced material: blood. The receptors originated from a young man in good health.

V is TRBV7-3 and J is TRBJ2-3; 11 nucleotides align to TRBD2. The CDR3 consists of 16 residues. The germline gives CDR1 SGHTA, CDR2 FQGTGA. The V gene end was trimmed by 4 bases and the J gene end by 2 bases; junction bases not matched to a gene: 5. The CDR3 region is CASSYGLAGYTDTQYF. The CDR3 nucleotides read TGTGCCAGCAGCTACGGACTAGCGGGCTACACAGATACGCAGTATTTT.

At least ten counts were recorded for this clonotype. The V call is TRBV20-1, the J call TRBJ2-1; D unresolved. The CDR3 has 13 residues. Trimming took 6 bases from V and 5 from J, leaving 14 bases between them. From germline, CDR1 is DFQATT and CDR2 SNEGSKA (reference sequence). Here the CDR3 reads CSAPLDVDNEQFF. The CDR3 DNA sequence: TGCAGTGCGCCGCTGGACGTAGACAATGAGCAGTTCTTC.

This clonotype was counted only a few times. This chain uses TRBV12-3 or TRBV12-4 with TRBJ1-4; D ambiguous. This CDR3 contains 15 residues. Between the trimmed V and J ends, which lost 1 base and 3 bases, there was a span of 9 bases. CDR3 DNA sequence: TGTGCCAGCAGTTTAGGGGGAATGCCTAATGAAAAACTGTTTTTT. Its protein product is CASSLGGMPNEKLFF.

A few counts support this clonotype. The rearrangement links TRBV20-1 to TRBJ1-5; no firm D call. The germline CDR1 and CDR2 sequences are DFQATT and SNEGSKA (reference sequence). This CDR3 is built from 12 residues. The V and J ends lost 6 bases and 1 base respectively, with 7 bases between them. In nucleotides, the CDR3 is TGCAGTGCCCTAGACAGCAATCAGCCCCAGCATTTT. It codes for CSALDSNQPQHF.

This clonotype was counted only a few times. The V gene is TRBV6-2 or TRBV6-3, the J gene TRBJ2-1; the D is unclear. Per germline, CDR1 MNHEY and CDR2 SVGEGT. The CDR3 has 16 residues. V lost 2 bases, J lost 5 bases, and 16 bases lay in between. Here the CDR3 reads CASSYGSSVVDNEQFF. For the CDR3, the DNA is TGTGCCAGCAGTTACGGCTCCTCCGTGGTCGACAATGAGCAGTTCTTC.

The genes are TRBV4-2 and TRBJ2-1; D not resolved. The V gene lost 0 bases and the J gene lost 0 bases, with 12 bases spanning the gap. Germline lookup yields CDR1 LGHNA and CDR2 YNFKEQ. The CDR3 loop spans 17 amino acids. The CDR3 spells CASSQDFRVASYNEQFF. CDR3 in DNA: TGTGCCAGCAGCCAAGATTTTAGGGTCGCCTCCTACAATGAGCAGTTCTTC.

This clonotype has just a few counts. V and J are TRBV20-1 and TRBJ2-1; 8 positions match TRBD2. V dropped 4 bases and J dropped 4; count of bases not matched to a gene: 3. This CDR3 has 13 residues. The germline CDR1 and CDR2 sequences are DFQATT and SNEGSKA (reference sequence). CDR3 coding DNA: TGCAGTGCTACCGGGAGGGGTTACAATGAGCAGTTCTTC. It translates to CSATGRGYNEQFF.